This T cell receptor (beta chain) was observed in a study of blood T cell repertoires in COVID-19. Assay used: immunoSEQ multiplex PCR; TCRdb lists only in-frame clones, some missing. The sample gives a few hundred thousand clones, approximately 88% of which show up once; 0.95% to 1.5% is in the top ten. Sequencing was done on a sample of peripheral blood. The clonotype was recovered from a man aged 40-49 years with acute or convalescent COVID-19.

The DNA for the CDR3 is TGTGCCAGCAGAGGAGGGGGCGGTTACGAGCAGTACTTC. Protein product: CASRGGGGYEQYF. The V and J genes are TRBV28 and TRBJ2-7; tentatively, D is TRBD1 (7 bases). Trimming left V 6 bases short and J 4 bases short, with 13 bases between. CDR1 MDHEN and CDR2 SYDVKM come from the germline V gene. This CDR3 is 13 amino acids long.